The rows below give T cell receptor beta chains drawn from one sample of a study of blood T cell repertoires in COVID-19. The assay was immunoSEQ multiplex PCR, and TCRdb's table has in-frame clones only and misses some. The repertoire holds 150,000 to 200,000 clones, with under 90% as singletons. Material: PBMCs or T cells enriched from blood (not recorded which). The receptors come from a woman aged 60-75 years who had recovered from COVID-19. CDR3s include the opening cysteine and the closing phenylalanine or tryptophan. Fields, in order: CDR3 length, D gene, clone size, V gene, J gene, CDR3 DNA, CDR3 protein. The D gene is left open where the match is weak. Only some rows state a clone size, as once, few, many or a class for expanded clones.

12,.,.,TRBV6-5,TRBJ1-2,TGTGCCAGCAGGAACGACATCTATGGCTACACCTTC,CASRNDIYGYTF
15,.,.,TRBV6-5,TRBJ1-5,TGTGCCAGCAGTCGAACTACAACGAGCAATCAGCCCCAGCATTTT,CASSRTTTSNQPQHF
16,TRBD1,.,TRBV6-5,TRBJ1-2,TGTGCCAGCAGTTACACCCGGACAGGGGGGGGCTATGGCTACACCTTC,CASSYTRTGGGYGYTF
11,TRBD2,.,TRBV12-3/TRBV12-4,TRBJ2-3,TGTGCCAGCAGTCAAAGCGGGGGGTTGTATTTT,CASSQSGGLYF
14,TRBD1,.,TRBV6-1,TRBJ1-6,TGTGCCAGCAGTGACCGGGACAGGGTGTCACCCCTCCACTTT,CASSDRDRVSPLHF
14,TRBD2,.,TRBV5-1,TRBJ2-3,TGCGCCAGCTCCGGACTAGCGGGCACAGATACGCAGTATTTT,CASSGLAGTDTQYF
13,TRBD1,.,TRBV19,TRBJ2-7,TGTGCCAGTAGTATCGGGACAGCCGGCGAGCAGTACTTC,CASSIGTAGEQYF
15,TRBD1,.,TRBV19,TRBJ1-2,TGTGCCAGTAGTCCAATCGGGACAGGCTACTATGGCTACACCTTC,CASSPIGTGYYGYTF
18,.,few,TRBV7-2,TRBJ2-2,TGTGCCAGCAGCCTAAATCATCTGCGTACCGCGAACACCGGGGAGCTGTTTTTT,CASSLNHLRTANTGELFF
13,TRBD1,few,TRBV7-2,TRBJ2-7,TGTGCCAGCAGCCCGGACAGGGGAAACGAGCAGTACTTC,CASSPDRGNEQYF
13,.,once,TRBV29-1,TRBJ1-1,TGCAGCCTCAGGGAGGGGGGGCGGACTGAAGCTTTCTTT,CSLREGGRTEAFF
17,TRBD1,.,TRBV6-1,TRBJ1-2,TGTGCCAGCAGTGAACAACGGACAGGGGGCGCATCCTATGGCTACACCTTC,CASSEQRTGGASYGYTF
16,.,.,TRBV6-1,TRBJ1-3,TGTGCCAGCAGTGAATATAGGGGCCAGGGTAGTAGCACCATATATTTT,CASSEYRGQGSSTIYF
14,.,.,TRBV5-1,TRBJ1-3,TGCGCCAGCAGCCAAGGACAGCATGCGGACACCATATATTTT,CASSQGQHADTIYF
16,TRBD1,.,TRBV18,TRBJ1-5,TGTGCCAGCTCACCAGGGGACAGAAGGGGACCTCAGCCCCAGCATTTT,CASSPGDRRGPQPQHF
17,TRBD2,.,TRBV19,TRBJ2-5,TGTGCCAGTAGTATAAGGGGTAGCGGGGAATCGCAAGAGACCCAGTACTTC,CASSIRGSGESQETQYF
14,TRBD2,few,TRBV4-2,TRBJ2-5,TGTGCCAGCAGCCAGGGACTAACCCAAGAGACCCAGTACTTC,CASSQGLTQETQYF
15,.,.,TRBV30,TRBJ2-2,TGTGCCTGGAGAACTACAGGGACGAACACCGGGGAGCTGTTTTTT,CAWRTTGTNTGELFF
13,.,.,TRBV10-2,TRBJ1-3,TGCGCCAGCAGTGAGAGGGGCCGAAACACCATATATTTT,CASSERGRNTIYF
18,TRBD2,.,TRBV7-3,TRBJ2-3,TGTGCCAGCAGCTTAGGTAGCGGGGGTCCCCTAAGCACAGATACGCAGTATTTT,CASSLGSGGPLSTDTQYF
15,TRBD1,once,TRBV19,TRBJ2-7,TGTGCCAGTAGAGAAGCCGGGACAGGTTTGAGCGAGCAGTACTTC,CASREAGTGLSEQYF
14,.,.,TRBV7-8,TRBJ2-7,TGTGCCAGCAGCTTCCACGGTAGCTCCTACGAGCAGTACTTC,CASSFHGSSYEQYF
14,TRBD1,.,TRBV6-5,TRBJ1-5,TGTGCCAGCAGTTATCGGACAGGGGATCAGCCCCAGCATTTT,CASSYRTGDQPQHF
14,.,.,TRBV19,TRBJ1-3,TGTGCCAGCAGTAGCGGCGGCTCTGGAAACACCATATATTTT,CASSSGGSGNTIYF
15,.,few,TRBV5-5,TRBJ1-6,TGTGCCAGCAGCCGGGACCCCGGGGGAAATTCACCCCTCCACTTT,CASSRDPGGNSPLHF
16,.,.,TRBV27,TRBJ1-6,TGTGCCAGCAGTTTATCGGCCAGGGCTTGGGATTCACCCCTCCACTTT,CASSLSARAWDSPLHF
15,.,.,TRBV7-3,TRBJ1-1,TGTGCCAGCAGCTTTAATCCAGCAGGATACACTGAAGCTTTCTTT,CASSFNPAGYTEAFF
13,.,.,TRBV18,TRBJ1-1,TGTGCCAGCTCACCATTAACAGCCACTGAAGCTTTCTTT,CASSPLTATEAFF
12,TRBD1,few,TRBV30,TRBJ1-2,TGTGCCTGGTCTAGGGACAGTTTGGGCTACACCTTC,CAWSRDSLGYTF
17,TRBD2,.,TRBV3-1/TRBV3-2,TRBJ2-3,TGTGCCAGCAGCCAGCCTACTAGCGGGGGGATCACAGATACGCAGTATTTT,CASSQPTSGGITDTQYF
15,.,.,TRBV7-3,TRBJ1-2,TGTGCCAGCAGCCCAACCGTTTCTAGCTGGGATGGCTACACCTTC,CASSPTVSSWDGYTF
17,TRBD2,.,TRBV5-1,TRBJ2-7,TGCGCCAGCAGATTGGGGTCTAGCGGGGACTACCCCTACGAGCAGTACTTC,CASRLGSSGDYPYEQYF
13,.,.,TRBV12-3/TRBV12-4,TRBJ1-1,TGTGCCAGCAGTCCTACAGGGAGCACTGAAGCTTTCTTT,CASSPTGSTEAFF
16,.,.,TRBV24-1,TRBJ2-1,TGTGCCACCAGTGAGCTAGCCACACATGGTTCCAATGAGCAGTTCTTC,CATSELATHGSNEQFF
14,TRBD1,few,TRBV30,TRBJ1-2,TGTGCCTGGAGTTCAGGGACAGGGGGCAGCGGCTACACCTTC,CAWSSGTGGSGYTF
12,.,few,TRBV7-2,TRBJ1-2,TGTGCCAGCAGCTTCCGGGAGACAGGCTACACCTTC,CASSFRETGYTF
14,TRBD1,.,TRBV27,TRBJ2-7,TGTGCCAGCAGTGATCCGGGGACAGCTACGCAGCAGTACTTC,CASSDPGTATQQYF
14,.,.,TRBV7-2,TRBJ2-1,TGTGCCAGCAGCCCCCCGGGGAAATACAATGAGCAGTTCTTC,CASSPPGKYNEQFF
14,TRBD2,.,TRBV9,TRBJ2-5,TGTGCCAGCAGCCCAATAGCGGGGGGGGAGACCCAGTACTTC,CASSPIAGGETQYF
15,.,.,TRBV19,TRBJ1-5,TGTGCCAGTAGTATAGCGGGGGTTCCCAATCAGCCCCAGCATTTT,CASSIAGVPNQPQHF
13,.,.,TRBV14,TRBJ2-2,TGTGCCAGCGGAGGTAGTCGGACCGGGGAGCTGTTTTTT,CASGGSRTGELFF
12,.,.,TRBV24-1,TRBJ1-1,TGTGCCACCAGTGTCACTAACACTGAAGCTTTCTTT,CATSVTNTEAFF